Included here is one T cell receptor beta chain sequence, with context. Its antigen remains undetermined. No much larger clonotype is one base removed from it; base qualities were not supplied. Samples from volunteer blood donors who had recovered from COVID-19 were contributed by a second Seattle source. The collaborating institutions used their own protocols to collect whole blood in K2EDTA tubes. For TCRbeta analysis, collaborator samples were shipped as frozen whole blood, as isolated PBMCs, or as DNA extracted from either sample type. Sequences MNHEY (CDR1) and SVGAGI (CDR2) are obtained from the germline V gene. V is pared back by 2 bases and J by 7 bases, with 9 bases lying between the germline termini. Including cysteine and phenylalanine, the CDR3 has 13 amino acids. Of the read, only the CDR3 DNA is kept; its 39 bases are in frame from base 1. The data stem from a study of blood T cell repertoires in COVID-19 (dated by TCRdb to 2018 to 2020). Describing the broader study: Collaborator samples came from the United States, Italy and Spain and covered acute and convalescent phases of COVID-19. The material from the prospective study consisted of cDNA or gDNA derived from T cells, B-cell-depleted T cells, or PBMCs. The dataset comprised deeply sampled blood TCRbeta repertoires from subjects exposed to, actively infected with, or recovered from COVID-19. The repertoires were made available in a free public database intended to serve as a resource for research on the immune response to SARS-CoV-2. Samples came from the ongoing ImmuneRACE study (first 160 participants) plus 1,254 subjects from 6 global collaborators. A de-identified subject ID, COVID-19 status, age in years and sex were almost always included in the sample metadata. Where available, HLA class I and class II types were obtained from metadata supplied by the sample provider rather than from assay-based typing.

Study-wide findings and limitations: The amount of clinical and demographic metadata varied by source and participant and was provided uncurated.

The immunoSEQ Assay, a bias-controlled multiplex PCR, was used to amplify TCRbeta CDR3 regions from genomic DNA. Concerning the study's data processing: The number of nucleated cells in each sample was estimated by amplification of reference gene primers within the assay. To quantify the absolute abundance of each unique TCRbeta CDR3 rearrangement, sequence reads were collapsed and filtered. For each sample, productive Simpson clonality was calculated as the square root of Simpson's diversity index across productive rearrangements. TCRdb provides this immuneACCESS table in a form limited to in-frame rearrangements. Some clones are lacking; in checked studies, under half of them reflect an unresolved V gene, and why the rest are absent is not known. V, J and clone size are those of that table, while D and trimming were read from the DNA. The sample yields roughly 300,000 clones; approximately 89% were counted once. The ten biggest clones cover approximately 7.8% of the sample.

The chain joins TRBV6-5 to TRBJ2-1; the D gene is possibly TRBD2, with 5 bases matching. Sequencing used peripheral blood. The TCR comes from a woman aged 45-60 years who had recovered from COVID-19. The nucleotide sequence is TGTGCCAGCAGTTACAGCGGTTGGAATGAGCAGTTCTTC. Translated, this gives CASSYSGWNEQFF.